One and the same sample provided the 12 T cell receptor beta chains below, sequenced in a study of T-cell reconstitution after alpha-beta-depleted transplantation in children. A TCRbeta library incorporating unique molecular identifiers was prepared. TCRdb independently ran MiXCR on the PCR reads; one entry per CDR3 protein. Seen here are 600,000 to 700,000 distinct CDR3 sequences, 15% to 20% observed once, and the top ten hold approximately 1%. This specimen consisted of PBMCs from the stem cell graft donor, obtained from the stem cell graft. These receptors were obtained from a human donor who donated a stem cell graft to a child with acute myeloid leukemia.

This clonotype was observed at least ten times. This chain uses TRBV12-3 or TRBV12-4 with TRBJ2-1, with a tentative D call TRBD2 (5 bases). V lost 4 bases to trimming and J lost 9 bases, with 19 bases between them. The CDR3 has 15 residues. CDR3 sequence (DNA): TGTGCCAGCAGTTGGGCGACTCGGGGTCGGGGTGAGCAGTTCTTC. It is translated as CASSWATRGRGEQFF.

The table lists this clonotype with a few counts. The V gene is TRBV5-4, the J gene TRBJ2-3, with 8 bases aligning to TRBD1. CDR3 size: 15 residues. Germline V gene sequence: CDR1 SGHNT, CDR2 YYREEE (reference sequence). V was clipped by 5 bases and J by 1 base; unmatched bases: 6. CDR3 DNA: TGTGCCAGCAGGACACGGACAGGGCGCACAGATACGCAGTATTTT. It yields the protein CASRTRTGRTDTQYF.

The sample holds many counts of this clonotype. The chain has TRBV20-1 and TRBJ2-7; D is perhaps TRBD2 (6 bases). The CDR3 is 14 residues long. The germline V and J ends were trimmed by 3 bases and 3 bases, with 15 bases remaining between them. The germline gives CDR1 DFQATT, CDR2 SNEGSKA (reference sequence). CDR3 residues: CSARMWGENYEQYF. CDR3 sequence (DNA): TGCAGTGCTAGGATGTGGGGGGAGAACTACGAGCAGTACTTC.

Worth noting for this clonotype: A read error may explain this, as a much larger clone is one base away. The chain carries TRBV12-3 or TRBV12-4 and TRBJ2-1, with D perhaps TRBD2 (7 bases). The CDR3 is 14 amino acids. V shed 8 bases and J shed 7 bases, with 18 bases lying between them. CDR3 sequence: CASWQRDTGNEQFF. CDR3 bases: TGTGCCAGCTGGCAGCGGGATACAGGGAATGAGCAGTTCTTC.

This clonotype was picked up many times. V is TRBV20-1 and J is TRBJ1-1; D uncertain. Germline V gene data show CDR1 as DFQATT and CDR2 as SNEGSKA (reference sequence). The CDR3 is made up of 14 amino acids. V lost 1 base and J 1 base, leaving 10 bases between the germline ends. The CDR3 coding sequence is TGCAGTGCTAGAGTAGGCCTCCAGAACACTGAAGCTTTCTTT. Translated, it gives CSARVGLQNTEAFF.

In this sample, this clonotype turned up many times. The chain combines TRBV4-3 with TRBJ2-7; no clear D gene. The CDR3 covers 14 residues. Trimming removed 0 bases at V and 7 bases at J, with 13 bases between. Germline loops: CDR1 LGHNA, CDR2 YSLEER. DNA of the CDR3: TGCGCCAGCAGCCAAGATTTGGGCGCTCGGGAGCAGTACTTC. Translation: CASSQDLGAREQYF.

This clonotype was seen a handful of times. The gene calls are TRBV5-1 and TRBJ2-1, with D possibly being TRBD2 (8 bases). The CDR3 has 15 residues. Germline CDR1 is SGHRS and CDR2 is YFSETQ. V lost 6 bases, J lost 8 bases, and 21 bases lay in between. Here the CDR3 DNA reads TGCGCCAGCACCCCACGGGAGGGGGCAGGCTATGAGCAGTTCTTC. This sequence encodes CASTPREGAGYEQFF.

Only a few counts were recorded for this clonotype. The CDR3 DNA is TGCAGTGCTATCCCCGGGGGTGAGACCCAGTACTTC. This sequence encodes CSAIPGGETQYF. V gene TRBV20-1 combines with J gene TRBJ2-5; D perhaps matches TRBD2 (6 bases). The germline CDR1 and CDR2 sequences are DFQATT and SNEGSKA (reference sequence). V was clipped by 4 bases and J by 5 bases, with 11 bases between them. The CDR3 is 12 amino acids.

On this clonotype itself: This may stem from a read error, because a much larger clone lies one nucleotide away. CDR3 in DNA: TGCAGTACTAAAAGGCGGACAGATAATCAGCCCCAGCATTTT. It codes for CSTKRRTDNQPQHF. V and J are TRBV20-1 and TRBJ1-5; the D gene is possibly TRBD1 (6 bases). CDR1 is DFQATT, CDR2 SNEGSKA, per germline (reference sequence). V gave up 8 bases and J gave up 4 bases, with 18 bases separating them. This CDR3 has 14 amino acids.

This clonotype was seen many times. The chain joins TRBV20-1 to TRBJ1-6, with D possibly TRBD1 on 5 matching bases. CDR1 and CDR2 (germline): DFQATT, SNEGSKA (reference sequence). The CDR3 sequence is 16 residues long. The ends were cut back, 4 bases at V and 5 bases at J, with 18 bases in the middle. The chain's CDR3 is CSANPLDSSNNSPLHF. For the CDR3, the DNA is TGCAGTGCTAATCCGCTAGACAGCTCAAATAATTCACCCCTCCACTTT.

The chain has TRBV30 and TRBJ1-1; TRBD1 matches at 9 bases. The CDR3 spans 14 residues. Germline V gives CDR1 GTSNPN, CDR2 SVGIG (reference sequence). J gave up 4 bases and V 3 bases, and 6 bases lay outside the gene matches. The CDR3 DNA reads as TGTGCCTGGAGCCTCCGGGACAGGGTCACTGAAGCTTTCTTT. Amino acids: CAWSLRDRVTEAFF.

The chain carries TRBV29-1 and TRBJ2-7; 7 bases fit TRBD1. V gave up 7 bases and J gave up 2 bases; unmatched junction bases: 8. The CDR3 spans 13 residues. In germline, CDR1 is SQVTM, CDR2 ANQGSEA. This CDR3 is CSASVDRAYEQYF. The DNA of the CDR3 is TGCAGCGCCAGCGTTGACAGGGCCTACGAGCAGTACTTC.